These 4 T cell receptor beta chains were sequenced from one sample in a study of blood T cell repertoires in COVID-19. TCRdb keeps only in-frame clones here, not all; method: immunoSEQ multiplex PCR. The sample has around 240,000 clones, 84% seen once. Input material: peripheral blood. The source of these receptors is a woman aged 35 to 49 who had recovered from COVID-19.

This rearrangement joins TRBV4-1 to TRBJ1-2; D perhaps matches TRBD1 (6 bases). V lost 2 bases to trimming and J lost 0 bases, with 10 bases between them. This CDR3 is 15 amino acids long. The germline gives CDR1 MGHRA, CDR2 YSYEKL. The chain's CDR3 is CASSQPTGANYGYTF. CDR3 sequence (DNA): TGCGCCAGCAGCCAACCGACAGGCGCTAACTATGGCTACACCTTC.

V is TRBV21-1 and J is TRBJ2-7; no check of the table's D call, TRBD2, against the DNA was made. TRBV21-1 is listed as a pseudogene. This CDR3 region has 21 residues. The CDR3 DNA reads TGTGCCAGCAGCACCTGGGAGGTACCGGGACTAGCGGCTGAAAGCTCCTACGAGCAGTACTTC. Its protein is CASSTWEVPGLAAESSYEQYF.

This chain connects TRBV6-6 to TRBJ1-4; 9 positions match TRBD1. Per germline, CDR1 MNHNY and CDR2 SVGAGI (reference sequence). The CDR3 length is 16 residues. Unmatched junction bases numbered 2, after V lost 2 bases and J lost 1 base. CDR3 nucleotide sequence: TGTGCCAGCAGTTACGGACAGGGGCGAACTAATGAAAAACTGTTTTTT. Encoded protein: CASSYGQGRTNEKLFF.

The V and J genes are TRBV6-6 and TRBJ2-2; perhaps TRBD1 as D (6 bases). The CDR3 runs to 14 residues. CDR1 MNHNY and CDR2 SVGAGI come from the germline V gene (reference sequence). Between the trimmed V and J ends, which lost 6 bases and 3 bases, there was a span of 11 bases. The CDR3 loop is CASRKGGDTGELFF. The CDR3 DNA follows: TGTGCCAGCAGAAAAGGGGGAGACACCGGGGAGCTGTTTTTT.